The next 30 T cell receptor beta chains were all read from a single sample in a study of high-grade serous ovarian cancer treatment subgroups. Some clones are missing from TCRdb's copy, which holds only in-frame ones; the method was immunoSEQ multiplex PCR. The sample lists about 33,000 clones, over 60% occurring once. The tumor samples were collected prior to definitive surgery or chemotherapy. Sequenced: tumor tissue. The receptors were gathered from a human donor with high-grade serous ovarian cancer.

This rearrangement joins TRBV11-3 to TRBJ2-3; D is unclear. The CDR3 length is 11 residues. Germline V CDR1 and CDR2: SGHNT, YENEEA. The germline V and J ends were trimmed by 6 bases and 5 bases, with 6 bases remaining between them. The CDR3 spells CASRGLDTQYF. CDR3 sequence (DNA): TGTGCCAGCAGAGGGTTAGATACGCAGTATTTT.

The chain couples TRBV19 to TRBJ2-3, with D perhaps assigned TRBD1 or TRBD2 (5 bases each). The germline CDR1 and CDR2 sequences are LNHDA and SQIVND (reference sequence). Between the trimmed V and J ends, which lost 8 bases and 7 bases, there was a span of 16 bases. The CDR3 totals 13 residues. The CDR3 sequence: CASSASGLYTQYF. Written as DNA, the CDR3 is TGTGCCAGTTCAGCCTCGGGGCTCTATACGCAGTATTTT.

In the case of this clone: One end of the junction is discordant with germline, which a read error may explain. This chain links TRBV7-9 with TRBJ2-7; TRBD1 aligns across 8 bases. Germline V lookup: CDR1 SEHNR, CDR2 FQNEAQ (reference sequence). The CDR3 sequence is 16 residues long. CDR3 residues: CASSLAIAGGSHEQYF. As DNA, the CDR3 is TGTGCCAGCAGCTTAGCTATAGCAGGGGGCTCCCACGAGCAGTACTTC.

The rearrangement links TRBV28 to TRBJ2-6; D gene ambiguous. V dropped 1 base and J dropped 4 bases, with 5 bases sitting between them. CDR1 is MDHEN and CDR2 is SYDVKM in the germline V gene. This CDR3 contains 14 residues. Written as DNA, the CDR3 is TGTGCCAGCAGTTTATTTTCCGGGGCCAACGTCCTGACTTTC. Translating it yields CASSLFSGANVLTF.

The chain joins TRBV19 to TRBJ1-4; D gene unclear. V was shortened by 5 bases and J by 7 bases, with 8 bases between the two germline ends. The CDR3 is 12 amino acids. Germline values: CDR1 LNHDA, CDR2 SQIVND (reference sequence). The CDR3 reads CASSGRLEKLFF. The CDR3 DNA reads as TGTGCCAGTAGTGGTAGACTTGAAAAACTGTTTTTT.

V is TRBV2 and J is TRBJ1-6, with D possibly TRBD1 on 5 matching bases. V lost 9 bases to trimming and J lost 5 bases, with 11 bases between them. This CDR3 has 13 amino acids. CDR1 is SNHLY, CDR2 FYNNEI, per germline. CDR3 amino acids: CASRQLDNSPLHF. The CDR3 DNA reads TGTGCCAGTCGACAGCTCGATAATTCACCCCTCCACTTT.

CDR3 residues: CASSLFRAGEGEQFF. The DNA of the CDR3 is TGTGCCAGCAGTTTATTCAGGGCAGGGGAGGGTGAGCAGTTCTTC. The chain employs TRBV27 and TRBJ2-1; D is possibly TRBD2 (7 bases). V lost 1 base to trimming and J lost 9 bases, with 16 bases between them. The CDR3 is 15 amino acids. Germline CDR1 is MNHEY and CDR2 is SMNVEV (reference sequence).

The CDR3 sequence is CASSQDPSVSRSVYEQYF. The CDR3, as DNA: TGCGCCAGCAGCCAAGATCCCAGCGTATCCAGGAGTGTCTACGAGCAGTACTTC. The J gene is TRBJ2-5, the V gene TRBV4-1; D is undetermined. Gene TRBJ2-7 matches the end of the DNA better, so the J call may be wrong. Germline loops: CDR1 MGHRA, CDR2 YSYEKL. CDR3 length: 18 residues.

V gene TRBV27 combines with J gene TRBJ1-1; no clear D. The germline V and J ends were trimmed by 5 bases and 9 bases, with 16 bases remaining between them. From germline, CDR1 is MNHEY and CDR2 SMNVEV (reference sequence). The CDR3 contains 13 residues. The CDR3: CASSPGGLGKAFF. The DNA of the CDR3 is TGTGCCAGCAGTCCCGGAGGGTTAGGGAAAGCTTTCTTT.

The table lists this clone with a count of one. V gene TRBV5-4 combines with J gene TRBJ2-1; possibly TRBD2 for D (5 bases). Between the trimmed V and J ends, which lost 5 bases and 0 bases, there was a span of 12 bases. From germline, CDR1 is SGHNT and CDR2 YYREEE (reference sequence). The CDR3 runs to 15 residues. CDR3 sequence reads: CASRTDSFSYNEQFF. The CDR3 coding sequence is TGTGCCAGCAGAACGGACTCGTTCTCCTACAATGAGCAGTTCTTC.

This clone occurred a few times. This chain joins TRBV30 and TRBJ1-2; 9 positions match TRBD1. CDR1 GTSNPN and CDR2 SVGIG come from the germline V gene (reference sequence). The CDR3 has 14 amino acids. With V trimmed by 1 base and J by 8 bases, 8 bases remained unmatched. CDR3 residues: CAWSGDRAYRGYTF. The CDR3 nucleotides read TGTGCCTGGAGTGGGGACAGGGCCTATAGGGGCTACACCTTC. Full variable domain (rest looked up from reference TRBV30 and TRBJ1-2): SQTIHQWPATLVQPVGSPLSLECTVEGTSNPNLYWYRQAAGRGLQLLFYSVGIGQISSEVPQNLSASRPQDRQFILSSKKLLLSDSGFYLCAWSGDRAYRGYTFGSGTRLTVV.

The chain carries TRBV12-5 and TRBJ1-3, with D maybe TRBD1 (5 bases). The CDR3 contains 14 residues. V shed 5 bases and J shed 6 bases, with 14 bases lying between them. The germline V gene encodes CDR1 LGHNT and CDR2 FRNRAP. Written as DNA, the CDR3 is TGTGCTAGTGGTCCTCCGGGAGGGGCAAACACCATATATTTT. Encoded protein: CASGPPGGANTIYF.

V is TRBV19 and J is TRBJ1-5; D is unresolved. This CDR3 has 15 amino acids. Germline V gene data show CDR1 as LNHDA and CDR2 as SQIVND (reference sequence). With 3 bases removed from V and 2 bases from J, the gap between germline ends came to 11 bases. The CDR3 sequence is CASSIGGYGNQPQHF. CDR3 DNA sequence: TGTGCCAGTAGTATTGGAGGGTACGGCAATCAGCCCCAGCATTTT.

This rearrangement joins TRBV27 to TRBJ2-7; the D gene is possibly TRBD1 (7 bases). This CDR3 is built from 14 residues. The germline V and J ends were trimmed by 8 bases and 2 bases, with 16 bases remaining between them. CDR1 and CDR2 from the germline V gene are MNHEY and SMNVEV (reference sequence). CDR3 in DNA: TGTGCCAGCGGGTGGACAGGAGGGGCCTACGAGCAGTACTTC. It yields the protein CASGWTGGAYEQYF.

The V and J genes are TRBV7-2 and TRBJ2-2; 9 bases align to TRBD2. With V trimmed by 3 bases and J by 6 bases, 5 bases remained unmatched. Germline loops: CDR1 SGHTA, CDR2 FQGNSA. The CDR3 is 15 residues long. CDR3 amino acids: CASSFGLARAGELFF. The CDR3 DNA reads TGTGCCAGCAGCTTCGGACTAGCGCGTGCCGGGGAGCTGTTTTTT.

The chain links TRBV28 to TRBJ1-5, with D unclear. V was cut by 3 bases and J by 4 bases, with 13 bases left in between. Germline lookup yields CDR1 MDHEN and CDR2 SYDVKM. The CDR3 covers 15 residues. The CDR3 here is CASSFSWATNQPQHF. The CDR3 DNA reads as TGTGCCAGCAGTTTCTCCTGGGCAACTAATCAGCCCCAGCATTTT.

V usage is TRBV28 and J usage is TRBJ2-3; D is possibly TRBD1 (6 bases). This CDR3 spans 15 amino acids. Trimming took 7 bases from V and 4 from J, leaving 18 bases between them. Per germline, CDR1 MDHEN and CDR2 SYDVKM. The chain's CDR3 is CASTLRTATSDTQYF. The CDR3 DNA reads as TGTGCCAGCACTCTGCGGACAGCGACTTCAGATACGCAGTATTTT.

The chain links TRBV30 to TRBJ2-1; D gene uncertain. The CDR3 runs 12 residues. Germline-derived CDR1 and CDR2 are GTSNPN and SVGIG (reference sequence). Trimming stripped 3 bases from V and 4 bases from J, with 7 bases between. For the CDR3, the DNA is TGTGCCTGGAGGGCTTTGTACAATGAGCAGTTCTTC. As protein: CAWRALYNEQFF.

CDR3 sequence reads: CASSLPGLNTIYF. CDR3 nucleotide sequence: TGTGCCAGCAGCTTACCGGGGCTAAACACCATATATTTT. V gene TRBV7-2 combines with J gene TRBJ1-3, with a tentative D call TRBD1 (5 bases). This CDR3 has 13 amino acids. Trimming took off 2 bases at V and 6 bases at J, with 8 bases between the two ends. Germline lookup yields CDR1 SGHTA and CDR2 FQGNSA.

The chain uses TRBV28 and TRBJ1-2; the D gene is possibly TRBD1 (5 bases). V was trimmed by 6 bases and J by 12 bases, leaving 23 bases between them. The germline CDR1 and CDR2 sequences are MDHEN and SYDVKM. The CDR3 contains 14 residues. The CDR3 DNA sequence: TGTGCCAGCAGGTTGGGGGGAAAGGGCCCCGAGAACACCTTC. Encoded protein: CASRLGGKGPENTF.

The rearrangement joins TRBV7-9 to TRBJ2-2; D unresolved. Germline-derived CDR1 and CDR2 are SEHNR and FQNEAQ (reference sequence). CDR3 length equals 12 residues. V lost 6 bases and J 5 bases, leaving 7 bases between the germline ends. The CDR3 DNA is TGTGCCAGCAGTCCTAATACCGGGGAGCTGTTTTTT. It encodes CASSPNTGELFF. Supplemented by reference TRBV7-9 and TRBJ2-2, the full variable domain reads DTGVSQNPRHKITKRGQNVTFRCDPISEHNRLYWYRQTLGQGPEFLTYFQNEAQLEKSRLLSDRFSAERPKGSFSTLEIQRTEQGDSAMYLCASSPNTGELFFGEGSRLTVL.

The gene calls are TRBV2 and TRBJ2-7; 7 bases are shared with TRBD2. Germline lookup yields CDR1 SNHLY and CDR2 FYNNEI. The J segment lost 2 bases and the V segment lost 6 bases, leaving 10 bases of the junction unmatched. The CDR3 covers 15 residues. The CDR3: CASSDLAAGAYEQYF. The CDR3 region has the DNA TGTGCCAGCAGCGACCTAGCGGCCGGGGCCTACGAGCAGTACTTC. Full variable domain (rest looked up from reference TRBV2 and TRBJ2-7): EPEVTQTPSHQVTQMGQEVILRCVPISNHLYFYWYRQILGQKVEFLVSFYNNEISEKSEIFDDQFSVERPDGSNFTLKIRSTKLEDSAMYFCASSDLAAGAYEQYFGPGTRLTVT.

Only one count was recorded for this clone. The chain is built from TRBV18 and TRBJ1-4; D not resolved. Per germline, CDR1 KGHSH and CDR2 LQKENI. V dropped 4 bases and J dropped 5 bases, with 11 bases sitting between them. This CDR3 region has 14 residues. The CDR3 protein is CASSRGGGNEKLFF. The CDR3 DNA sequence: TGTGCCAGCTCACGCGGAGGTGGGAATGAAAAACTGTTTTTT.

The CDR3 DNA reads TGTGCCAGCAGCCTGTGGGATAGCTCTGGAAACACCATATATTTT. It yields the protein CASSLWDSSGNTIYF. The gene calls are TRBV7-2 and TRBJ1-3; D remains ambiguous. The CDR3 loop spans 15 amino acids. V lost 5 bases and J 0 bases, leaving 11 bases between the germline ends. From germline, CDR1 is SGHTA and CDR2 FQGNSA.

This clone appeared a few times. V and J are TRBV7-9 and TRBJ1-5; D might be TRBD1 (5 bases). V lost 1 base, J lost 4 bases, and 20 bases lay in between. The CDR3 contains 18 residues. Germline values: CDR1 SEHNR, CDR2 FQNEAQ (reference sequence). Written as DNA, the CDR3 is TGTGCCAGCAGCTTAGTGCTGGGGGGTAACGATAGGAATCAGCCCCAGCATTTT. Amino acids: CASSLVLGGNDRNQPQHF.

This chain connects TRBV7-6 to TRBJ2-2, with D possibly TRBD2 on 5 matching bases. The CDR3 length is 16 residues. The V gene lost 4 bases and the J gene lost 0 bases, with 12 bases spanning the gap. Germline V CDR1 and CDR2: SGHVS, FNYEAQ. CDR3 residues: CASSSSGGANTGELFF. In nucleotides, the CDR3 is TGTGCCAGCAGCTCCAGCGGCGGTGCGAACACCGGGGAGCTGTTTTTT.

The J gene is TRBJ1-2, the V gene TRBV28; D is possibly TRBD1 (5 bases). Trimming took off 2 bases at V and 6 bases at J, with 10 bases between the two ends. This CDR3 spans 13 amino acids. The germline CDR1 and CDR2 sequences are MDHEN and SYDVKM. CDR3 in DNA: TGTGCCAGCAGTTTAAGGGGTACACATGGCTACACCTTC. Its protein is CASSLRGTHGYTF.

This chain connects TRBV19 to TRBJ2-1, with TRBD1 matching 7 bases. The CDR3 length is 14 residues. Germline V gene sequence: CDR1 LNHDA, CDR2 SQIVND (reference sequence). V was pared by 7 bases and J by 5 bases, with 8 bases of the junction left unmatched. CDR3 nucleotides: TGTGCCAGTAAGGGGCAGGGGGATCACAATGAGCAGTTCTTC. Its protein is CASKGQGDHNEQFF. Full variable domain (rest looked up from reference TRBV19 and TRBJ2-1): DGGITQSPKYLFRKEGQNVTLSCEQNLNHDAMYWYRQDPGQGLRLIYYSQIVNDFQKGDIAEGYSVSREKKESFPLTVTSAQKNPTAFYLCASKGQGDHNEQFFGPGTRLTVL.

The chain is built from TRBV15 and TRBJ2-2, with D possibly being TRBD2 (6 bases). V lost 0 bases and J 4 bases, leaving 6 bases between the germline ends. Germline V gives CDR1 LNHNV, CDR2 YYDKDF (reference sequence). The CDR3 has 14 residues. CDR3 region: CATSREGGTGELFF. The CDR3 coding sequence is TGTGCCACCAGCAGAGAGGGGGGCACCGGGGAGCTGTTTTTT.

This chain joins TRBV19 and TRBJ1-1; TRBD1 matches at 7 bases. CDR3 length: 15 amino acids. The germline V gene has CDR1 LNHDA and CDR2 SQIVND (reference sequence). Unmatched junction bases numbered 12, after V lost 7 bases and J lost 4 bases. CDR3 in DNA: TGTGCCAGTACCGTTCTGGGAGGGGGCACCACTGAAGCTTTCTTT. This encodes CASTVLGGGTTEAFF.